Listed below are T cell receptor beta chains from one sample, sequenced in a study of tumor and adjacent non-tumor tissue in lung cancer. Via MiXCR, TCRdb re-called the multiplex PCR reads, giving one row per CDR3 protein. The sample lists fewer than 120,000 distinct CDR3 sequences, approximately 84% occurring once. Sequencing was performed on lung tumor tissue. These receptors all stem from a man aged 65-85 years with non-small cell lung cancer. Each CDR3 is given with its conserved first and last residue. The D gene is left open where the match is weak. Size is stated for part of the rows, as once, few or many counts, or as a class when the clone is expanded.

NA,TRBJ1-2,NA,TRBV6-1,TGTGCCAGCAGTGTAGAGACAGTGTGGGGCTGCACCTTC,CASSVETVWGCTF
NA,TRBJ1-6,NA,TRBV6-6,TGTACCAGGAGTTACTCGGGCTTGGGTTCACCCCTCCACTTT,CTRSYSGLGSPLHF
NA,TRBJ1-2,NA,TRBV2,TGTGCCATCAGTGAAGAGTGGTTCGGACACAACTATGGCTACACCTTC,CAISEEWFGHNYGYTF
NA,TRBJ1-6,NA,TRBV12-3/TRBV12-4,TGTGCCAGGAGTTTACGAGGGGGTGGCGATTTACCCCTCCACTTT,CARSLRGGGDLPLHF
NA,TRBJ2-4,NA,TRBV12-3/TRBV12-4,TGTGCCAGCAGTTCAAGCGACAGCACATCAAACATTCAGTACTTC,CASSSSDSTSNIQYF
NA,TRBJ1-1,NA,TRBV12-3/TRBV12-4,TGTGCCAGCAGTGAGTCGAACACTGAAGCTTTCTTT,CASSESNTEAFF
NA,TRBJ1-1,NA,TRBV11-1,TGTGCCAGCAACCAGGGGACAAGGAACATTGAAACTTTCTTT,CASNQGTRNIETFF
NA,TRBJ2-2,NA,TRBV29-1,TGCAGCGACCTCAAATGGGGCACCGGGGAGCTGTTTTTT,CSDLKWGTGELFF
NA,TRBJ2-3,NA,TRBV6-2/TRBV6-3,TGTGCCAGTAGTTACCCGATGACAATAGGCCACCAGGATGCGCAGTATTTT,CASSYPMTIGHQDAQYF
NA,TRBJ2-1,NA,TRBV6-1,TGCACCAGCAGTGAAGCGACAGGAAGCAATGAGCAGTTCTTC,CTSSEATGSNEQFF
NA,TRBJ2-3,NA,TRBV12-3/TRBV12-4,TGTGCTAGCAGTTTAGGTCAAATAGATACGCAGTATTTT,CASSLGQIDTQYF
TRBD1,TRBJ2-2,NA,TRBV10-1,TGCACCAGCAGTGTAAACAGGGGGTCAGTCACCGGGGAGCCGTTTTTT,CTSSVNRGSVTGEPFF
TRBD2,TRBJ2-7,NA,TRBV11-3,TGTGCCAGCAGCCTCCTAGGGATTAGCGGGGGTTACAGTGAGCAGTACTTC,CASSLLGISGGYSEQYF
TRBD2,TRBJ2-1,NA,TRBV10-1,TGCGCCAGCATGAATATAGCGGGGGGGCCGAGCAATGAGCAGTTCTTC,CASMNIAGGPSNEQFF
TRBD1,TRBJ1-3,once,TRBV20-1,TGCAGTGCACAGGAACAGGGGGAAGGAAACACCATATATTTT,CSAQEQGEGNTIYF
NA,TRBJ1-1,NA,TRBV11-2,TGTACCATCAGCTTCACCAATTCAAGGAATACTGAAGCTTTCTTT,CTISFTNSRNTEAFF
NA,TRBJ2-3,NA,TRBV6-2/TRBV6-3,TGTGTCAGCAGTTACCGGGCCCCGCAGACCGATACGCAATATTTT,CVSSYRAPQTDTQYF
NA,TRBJ2-1,NA,TRBV29-1,TGCTGCGTCGGTTTCAATGAGCAGTTCTTC,CCVGFNEQFF
TRBD2,TRBJ2-3,once,TRBV29-1,TGCAGCTTATTCCCATTTGTGACCGGGGGGGACACAGATACGCAGTATTTT,CSLFPFVTGGDTDTQYF
NA,TRBJ2-7,NA,TRBV29-1,TGCAACGTTGAGAGGGCGGGACCGACGTACGAGCAGTACTTC,CNVERAGPTYEQYF
NA,TRBJ2-3,NA,TRBV14,TGTGCCAGCAGCACGGGAGAAGAAGATACGCAATATTTT,CASSTGEEDTQYF
TRBD2,TRBJ2-7,many,TRBV20-1,TGCAGTGCTAGAGATCTGGGACTAGCGTACGAGCAGTACTTC,CSARDLGLAYEQYF
TRBD2,TRBJ2-7,NA,TRBV6-5,TGTGCCGACAGTCCTGCGGGAGCGAGGGAAACCTACGAGCAGTACTTC,CADSPAGARETYEQYF
NA,TRBJ2-3,NA,TRBV10-3,TGTGCCATCAGAGAGTCGCGCGGTTCTAGCACAGATACGCAGTATTTT,CAIRESRGSSTDTQYF
TRBD1,TRBJ2-7,NA,TRBV4-2,TGTGCCAGTAGTCGAGGACAGGGTCTCTACGAGCAGTACTTC,CASSRGQGLYEQYF
NA,TRBJ1-1,NA,TRBV5-5,TGTACCAGCAGCGTGGATCCCCAGCGCACTGAAGCTTTCTTT,CTSSVDPQRTEAFF
NA,TRBJ1-6,NA,TRBV5-6,TGTGCCAGCAGCTTGGCTGGAGGACATAATAATTCACCCCTCCACTTT,CASSLAGGHNNSPLHF
TRBD2,TRBJ2-2,NA,TRBV4-2,TGTGCCAGCAACCGGTATGGGCGGGGGGCCAACACCGGGGAGCTGTTTTTC,CASNRYGRGANTGELFF
TRBD2,TRBJ2-1,NA,TRBV4-1,TGCCTCATCTCACTCTCTCTAGCGGGAGCCTACAATGAGCAGTTCTTC,CLISLSLAGAYNEQFF
NA,TRBJ1-1,NA,TRBV5-4,TGTGCCATCAGCTTGACATCATTCGCCGGAGGTGAAGCTTTCTTT,CAISLTSFAGGEAFF
NA,TRBJ1-2,NA,TRBV11-2,TGTAGCAGCAGCTTCCAGGGCTTGGCGGATTATGGCAACACGTTC,CSSSFQGLADYGNTF
TRBD1,TRBJ1-2,NA,TRBV6-6,TGTCCCAGCAGAGGACAGGGATCCATTAGTGTGTACACCTTC,CPSRGQGSISVYTF
TRBD2,TRBJ2-2,NA,TRBV6-2/TRBV6-3,TGTGTCAGCGAGGCTAGCGGGACTTACACCGGGGAACTGTTTTTT,CVSEASGTYTGELFF
NA,TRBJ2-7,NA,TRBV11-2,TGTGCCAGCAGTTTAGACCCTATGGGGCCCTACGAGCAGCACTTC,CASSLDPMGPYEQHF
NA,TRBJ1-1,once,TRBV6-2/TRBV6-3,TGTGCCAGCAGTTCGATCGGAGGGTGCACTGAAGCTCTCTTT,CASSSIGGCTEALF
NA,TRBJ2-7,many,TRBV5-1,TGCGCCAGCAGCTTCGGCACCTGGACCTACGAGCAGTACTTC,CASSFGTWTYEQYF
TRBD1,TRBJ2-1,many,TRBV28,TGTGCCAGCAGTCATATTGGGAACAGGGGGCAGGGTGAGCAGTTCTTC,CASSHIGNRGQGEQFF
NA,TRBJ2-7,NA,TRBV29-1,TGCAGCGTTAGGGCAAGTTGGATGCACGAGCAATACTTC,CSVRASWMHEQYF
NA,TRBJ2-4,NA,TRBV7-9,TGTGCCAGCAGCTTACTACCGGGGAGAAACATTCAGTACTTC,CASSLLPGRNIQYF
TRBD1,TRBJ1-2,NA,TRBV4-3,TGCGCCAGTAGCCAAGAGACAGGGGATGTCTACACATTC,CASSQETGDVYTF
NA,TRBJ1-1,NA,TRBV12-3/TRBV12-4,TGTGCCAGCAAACAGACAGATGTTAACACTGAAGCTTTCTTT,CASKQTDVNTEAFF
TRBD2,TRBJ2-1,NA,TRBV14,TGTGCCTGTTCTGTTAGCGGGTCCTACAATGAGCAGTTCTTC,CACSVSGSYNEQFF
NA,TRBJ2-3,NA,TRBV10-2,TGCGCCAGCACTATAGCCTTGGATACGCAGTATTTT,CASTIALDTQYF
TRBD2,TRBJ2-7,NA,TRBV5-1,TGCGCCAGCAATTCCTGGGAGGGATCACCTTACGAACAGTACTTC,CASNSWEGSPYEQYF
TRBD2,TRBJ2-3,NA,TRBV5-5,TGTGCCAGCAGCTTTCGATCTCTCGCGGGGGGGCTCACAGATACGCAGTATTTT,CASSFRSLAGGLTDTQYF
NA,TRBJ2-3,NA,TRBV29-1,TGCAGCGTTGAAGATGGAGTTAAACGGGATCACGATACGCAGTATTTT,CSVEDGVKRDHDTQYF
NA,TRBJ2-7,NA,TRBV20-1,TGCAGTACTAGTACATTCTCCGAGCAGTACTTC,CSTSTFSEQYF
TRBD2,TRBJ2-1,many,TRBV29-1,TGCAGCGTTCCCAAGACTAGCGGGAGTCCCAATGAGCAGTTCTTC,CSVPKTSGSPNEQFF
TRBD2,TRBJ2-3,NA,TRBV6-1,TGTGTCAGCAGTGAAGCGAAATTTTTTGGCGGGGGGTCGTCTGGAGATACGCAGTATTTT,CVSSEAKFFGGGSSGDTQYF
TRBD2,TRBJ2-7,once,TRBV4-2,TGTGCCATCAGCCAAGTTGCCCTAGCGGGGGACGAGCAATACTTC,CAISQVALAGDEQYF
NA,TRBJ2-2,NA,TRBV7-8,TGTGCCAGCAGCTTAGGGACAGTGGTTACCTGGGAGCTGTTATTT,CASSLGTVVTWELLF
NA,TRBJ1-3,NA,TRBV20-1,TGCAGTGCTGGAGCTAGCAGTTCTGTAAACACCATATATTTT,CSAGASSSVNTIYF
TRBD2,TRBJ2-1,NA,TRBV12-3/TRBV12-4,TGTATCAGTAGTCTAGCGGGGGGCTCGGATGAGCAGTTCTTC,CISSLAGGSDEQFF
NA,TRBJ2-7,NA,TRBV11-2,TGTGCCAACAACCCAGGGAGGGGGCCGACCTACGAGCAATACTTC,CANNPGRGPTYEQYF
NA,TRBJ2-7,NA,TRBV29-1,TGCAGCGCCTGGAGGACGAACCTCGAGCAGTACTTC,CSAWRTNLEQYF
TRBD1,TRBJ2-2,many,TRBV10-3,TGTGCCATCAGTACCAGAGGACAGGGACACACCGGGGAGCTGTTTTTT,CAISTRGQGHTGELFF
TRBD1,TRBJ2-2,NA,TRBV6-2/TRBV6-3,TGTGCCAGCAGTTATGGACAGGGGGCGGACACCGTGGAGCTGTTTTTT,CASSYGQGADTVELFF
TRBD1,TRBJ1-6,once,TRBV6-6,TGTGCCAACAGACACTCGACAGGGGGCCCGAGCTCCTATAATTCACCCCTCCACTTT,CANRHSTGGPSSYNSPLHF
TRBD2,TRBJ2-3,NA,TRBV6-5,TGTGCCAGCAGTGCCTCTTGGGGTAGCGGGACAACAGATGCGCAGTATTTT,CASSASWGSGTTDAQYF